This T cell receptor beta chain was recovered during a study of blood T cell repertoires in COVID-19. Clones were sequenced by immunoSEQ multiplex PCR, and TCRdb holds only the in-frame ones, with some missing. The table lists around 130,000 clones, 90% of them singletons. This CDR3 comprises 17 residues. Germline loops: CDR1 SGHTA, CDR2 FQGNSA. V dropped 5 bases and J dropped 5; count of bases not matched to a gene: 10. This chain connects TRBV7-2 to TRBJ2-1; 12 nucleotides agree with TRBD2. The sequenced sample consisted of peripheral blood. The TCR was taken from a man over 45 with active COVID-19. The CDR3 bases are TGTGCCAGCAGCCCTTTTGGGACTAGCGGGTCACACAATGAGCAGTTCTTC. It yields the protein CASSPFGTSGSHNEQFF. The full variable domain, its missing parts supplied by reference TRBV7-2 and TRBJ2-1, is GAGVSQSPSNKVTEKGKDVELRCDPISGHTALYWYRQSLGQGLEFLIYFQGNSAPDKSGLPSDRFSAERTGGSVSTLTIQRTQQEDSAVYLCASSPFGTSGSHNEQFFGPGTRLTVL.